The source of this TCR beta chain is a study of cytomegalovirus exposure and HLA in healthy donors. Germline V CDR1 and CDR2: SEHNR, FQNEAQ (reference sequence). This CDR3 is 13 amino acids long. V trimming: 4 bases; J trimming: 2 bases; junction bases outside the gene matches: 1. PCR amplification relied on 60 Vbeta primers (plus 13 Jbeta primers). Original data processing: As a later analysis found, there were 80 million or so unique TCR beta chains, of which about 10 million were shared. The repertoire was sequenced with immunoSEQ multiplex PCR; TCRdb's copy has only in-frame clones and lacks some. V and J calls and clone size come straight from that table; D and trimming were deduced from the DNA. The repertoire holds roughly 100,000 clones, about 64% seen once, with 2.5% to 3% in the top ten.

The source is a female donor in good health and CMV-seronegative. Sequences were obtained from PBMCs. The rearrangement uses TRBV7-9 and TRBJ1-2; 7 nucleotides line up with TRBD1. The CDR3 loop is CASSSTGNYGYTF. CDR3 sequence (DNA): TGTGCCAGCAGCTCGACAGGGAACTATGGCTACACCTTC. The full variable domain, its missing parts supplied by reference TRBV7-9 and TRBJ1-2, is DTGVSQNPRHKITKRGQNVTFRCDPISEHNRLYWYRQTLGQGPEFLTYFQNEAQLEKSRLLSDRFSAERPKGSFSTLEIQRTEQGDSAMYLCASSSTGNYGYTFGSGTRLTVV.